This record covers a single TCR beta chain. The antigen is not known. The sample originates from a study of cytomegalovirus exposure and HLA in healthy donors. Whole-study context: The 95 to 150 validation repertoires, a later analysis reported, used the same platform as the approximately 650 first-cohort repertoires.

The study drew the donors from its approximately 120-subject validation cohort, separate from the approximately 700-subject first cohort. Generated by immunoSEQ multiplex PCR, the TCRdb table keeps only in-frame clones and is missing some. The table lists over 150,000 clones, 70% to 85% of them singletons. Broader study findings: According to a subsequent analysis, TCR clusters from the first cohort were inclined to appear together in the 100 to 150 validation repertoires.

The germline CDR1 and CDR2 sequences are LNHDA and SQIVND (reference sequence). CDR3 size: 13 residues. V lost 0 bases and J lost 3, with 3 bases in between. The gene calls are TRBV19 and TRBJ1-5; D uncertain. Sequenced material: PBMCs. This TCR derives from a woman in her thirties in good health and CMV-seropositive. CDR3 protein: CASSIEANQPQHF. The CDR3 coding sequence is TGTGCCAGTAGTATAGAGGCCAATCAGCCCCAGCATTTT.